A single sample is the source of the 6 T cell receptor beta chains below, sequenced in a study of T-cell reconstitution after alpha-beta-depleted transplantation in children. Unique molecular identifiers were incorporated into the prepared TCRbeta library. TCRdb redid the calling of the PCR reads with MiXCR, one entry per CDR3 protein. The sample shows 60,000 to 85,000 distinct CDR3 sequences, over 15% of them seen only once. Sequenced here: PBMCs, mostly from graft donor cells, sampled 360 days after TCRalphabeta/CD19-depleted stem cell transplant. The receptor source for this set is a male patient aged 2 to 9 who had a stem cell transplant for acute lymphoblastic leukemia, so the T cells may come from the graft donor.

The V gene is TRBV12-3 or TRBV12-4, the J gene TRBJ2-7; D assignment may be TRBD1 or TRBD2 (6 bases each). The CDR3 runs to 14 residues. V was shortened by 3 bases and J by 5 bases, with 14 bases between the two germline ends. This chain's CDR3 is CASSFNREVNEQYF. The CDR3 DNA reads as TGTGCCAGCAGTTTCAACAGGGAGGTGAACGAGCAGTACTTC.

V is TRBV5-1 and J is TRBJ2-1; a weak D match, TRBD1 (5 bases). Germline V CDR1 and CDR2: SGHRS, YFSETQ. V was shortened by 4 bases and J by 5 bases, with 10 bases between the two germline ends. The CDR3 is made up of 13 amino acids. The chain's CDR3 is CASSLGLHNEQFF. The CDR3 nucleotides are TGCGCCAGCAGCCTGGGGCTGCACAATGAGCAGTTCTTC.

This clonotype was seen at least ten times. The genes are TRBV6-5 and TRBJ2-5, with no clear D. V was clipped by 0 bases and J by 5 bases, with 10 bases between them. From germline, CDR1 is MNHEY and CDR2 SVGAGI. This CDR3 has 14 residues. The CDR3 sequence: CASSYSWAQETQYF. The CDR3 region has the DNA TGTGCCAGCAGTTACTCGTGGGCGCAGGAGACCCAGTACTTC.

The V gene is TRBV10-1, the J gene TRBJ2-3, with 11 bases aligning to TRBD2. The CDR3 is 16 residues long. CDR1 and CDR2 from the germline V gene are WNHNN and SYGVQD (reference sequence). J was trimmed by 3 bases and V by 2 bases; bases with no gene match: 4. CDR3 region: CASSEPRTSGTDTQYF. The CDR3 coding sequence is TGCGCCAGCAGTGAGCCCCGGACTAGCGGGACAGATACGCAGTATTTT.

This clonotype was recorded a few times. This rearrangement joins TRBV10-3 to TRBJ2-7; a weak D match, TRBD1 (7 bases). The germline CDR1 and CDR2 sequences are ENHRY and SYGVKD. V dropped 6 bases and J dropped 3 bases, with 12 bases sitting between them. CDR3 length: 13 amino acids. CDR3 in amino acids: CAIRTGRDYEQYF. DNA for the CDR3: TGTGCCATCAGGACAGGGCGGGACTACGAGCAGTACTTC.

The chain has TRBV5-1 and TRBJ2-2; D not resolved. CDR3 length equals 15 residues. V was shortened by 0 bases and J by 4 bases, with 10 bases between the two germline ends. Germline V gene data show CDR1 as SGHRS and CDR2 as YFSETQ. CDR3 sequence (DNA): TGCGCCAGCAGCTTGGAAGGATCTGCCACCGGGGAGCTGTTTTTT. This codes for CASSLEGSATGELFF.